Listed below are T cell receptor beta chains from one sample, sequenced in a study of blood T cell repertoires in COVID-19. Assay: immunoSEQ multiplex PCR; the TCRdb copy retains only in-frame clones and omits some. The sample lists 37,000 or so clones; 88% were seen once. Specimen: peripheral blood. Receptor source: a man aged 55-75 years with active COVID-19. CDR3s leave out the opening cysteine and the closing phenylalanine or tryptophan. Each record gives: V gene, clone size, D gene, J gene, CDR3 protein. A D gene is named only where the DNA matches it firmly. A clone size is listed for some rows: how often the clone was seen (once, few, many), or a class if it is expanded.

>TRBV29-1|once|TRBD1|TRBJ1-1
SVHAGTGGGEAF
>TRBV7-2|few|TRBD2|TRBJ2-1
ASRVAGGYNEQF
>TRBV9|NA|NA|TRBJ2-1
ASSSGLTSYNEQF
>TRBV10-3|NA|NA|TRBJ2-4
AISEAGEDIQY
>TRBV25-1|NA|NA|TRBJ1-5
ASSDAGSNQPQH
>TRBV2|NA|TRBD1|TRBJ1-5
ASTDRGSNQPQH
>TRBV6-6|NA|NA|TRBJ1-2
ASTGDAGRGYT
>TRBV10-3|NA|NA|TRBJ2-1
AISDPLGRGAPGEQF
>TRBV18|NA|TRBD2|TRBJ2-3
ASSFRGTSGAADTQY
>TRBV3-1/TRBV3-2|NA|TRBD2|TRBJ2-7
ASQSGRSPYEQY
>TRBV2|NA|NA|TRBJ2-5
ASSIQETQY
>TRBV5-4|NA|NA|TRBJ2-3
ASSRLPDTQY
>TRBV2|few|TRBD1|TRBJ1-4
ATATDRARYNEKLF
>TRBV19|once|TRBD1|TRBJ2-7
ASRVRQGPGSYEQY
>TRBV5-1|NA|NA|TRBJ1-6
ASSLEEGSPLH
>TRBV9|NA|NA|TRBJ2-3
ASSTHGGGGTDTQY
>TRBV5-1|NA|NA|TRBJ2-3
ASKSVSTDTQY
>TRBV28|NA|TRBD2|TRBJ2-3
ASTTGGQGRLTDTQY
>TRBV2|NA|NA|TRBJ2-1
ASTDGQFINEQF
>TRBV4-1|NA|TRBD1|TRBJ1-2
ASSQEGTTGGGGYT
>TRBV9|NA|TRBD1|TRBJ1-5
ASSVGTGNSQPQH
>TRBV21-1|NA|NA|TRBJ2-1
ASSEGQVYNEQF
>TRBV3-1/TRBV3-2|NA|TRBD2|TRBJ2-1
ASSQEPSGTNEQF
>TRBV24-1|NA|TRBD2|TRBJ2-3
ATSDSPSGTASTDTQY
>TRBV6-2/TRBV6-3|NA|NA|TRBJ2-1
ASSYGQLYNEQF
>TRBV24-1|NA|TRBD1|TRBJ2-3
ATSDRTGVPSGDTQY
>TRBV3-1/TRBV3-2|NA|NA|TRBJ2-3
ASKRGGASGTDTQY
>TRBV5-5|NA|NA|TRBJ1-5
ASSPYEDQPQH
>TRBV4-2|few|TRBD2|TRBJ2-7
ASSQDPTSGSEQY
>TRBV10-3|NA|TRBD2|TRBJ2-7
AISGGLAGTHEQY
>TRBV28|once|NA|TRBJ1-1
ASIPSTGSNTEAF
>TRBV7-2|NA|NA|TRBJ2-5
ASSSRLTRGETQY
>TRBV19|NA|NA|TRBJ2-2
ASSIAGTGELF
>TRBV7-9|NA|NA|TRBJ2-1
ASSFVEGGQF
>TRBV7-9|NA|NA|TRBJ1-1
ASSLGSHEAF
>TRBV6-2/TRBV6-3|NA|NA|TRBJ2-1
ASSYNSGNEQF
>TRBV19|NA|NA|TRBJ2-5
ASSGGGQGYQETQY
>TRBV28|NA|NA|TRBJ1-2
ASNDYRDYGYT
>TRBV28|NA|NA|TRBJ1-1
ASREQGTTEAF
>TRBV15|NA|NA|TRBJ2-7
ATSSTGREQY
>TRBV5-1|NA|TRBD2|TRBJ2-1
ASRPELAGGPNEQF
>TRBV30|NA|NA|TRBJ1-2
AWSDRLPYGYT